The entry below gives a single T cell receptor beta chain sequence along with its context. Sequencing was performed with immunoSEQ multiplex PCR; in TCRdb, only in-frame clones are kept and a portion is missing. Here the sample spans under 250,000 clones, over 85% being singletons. The source of the sample is a study of blood T cell repertoires in COVID-19. In the study overall: In each case, the material was cDNA or gDNA derived from T cells, B-cell-depleted T cells, or PBMCs.

Sequencing input: PBMCs or T cells enriched from blood (not recorded which). The receptor was derived from a woman in her 30s with acute COVID-19.

The CDR3 loop is CASSVDQFTEAFF. DNA for the CDR3: TGTGCCAGCAGCGTAGATCAGTTCACTGAAGCTTTCTTT. The rearrangement joins TRBV9 to TRBJ1-1; D remains ambiguous. Deletions cut 0 bases from V and 4 bases from J, with 7 bases between. The V gene's germline CDR1 is SGDLS and CDR2 YYNGEE. The CDR3 spans 13 residues.